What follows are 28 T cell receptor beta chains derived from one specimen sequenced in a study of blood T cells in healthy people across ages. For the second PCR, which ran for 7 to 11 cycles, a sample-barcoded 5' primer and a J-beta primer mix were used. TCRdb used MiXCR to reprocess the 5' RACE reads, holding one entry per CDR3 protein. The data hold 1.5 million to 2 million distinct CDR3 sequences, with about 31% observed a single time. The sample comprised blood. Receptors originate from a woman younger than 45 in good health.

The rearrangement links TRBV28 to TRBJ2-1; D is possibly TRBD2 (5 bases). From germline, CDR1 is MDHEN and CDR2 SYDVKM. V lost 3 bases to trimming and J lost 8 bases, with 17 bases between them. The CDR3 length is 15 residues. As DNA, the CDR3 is TGTGCCAGCAGTTTGCTGACACCAGGAGGCCATGAGCAGTTCTTC. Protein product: CASSLLTPGGHEQFF.

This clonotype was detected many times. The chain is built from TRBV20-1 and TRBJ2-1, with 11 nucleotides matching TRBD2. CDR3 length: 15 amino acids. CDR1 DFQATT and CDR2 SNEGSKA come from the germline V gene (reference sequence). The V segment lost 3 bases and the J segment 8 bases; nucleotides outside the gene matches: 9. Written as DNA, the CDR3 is TGCAGTGCTAGCCCAACTAGCGGGAGTGCCTATGAGCAGTTCTTC. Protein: CSASPTSGSAYEQFF.

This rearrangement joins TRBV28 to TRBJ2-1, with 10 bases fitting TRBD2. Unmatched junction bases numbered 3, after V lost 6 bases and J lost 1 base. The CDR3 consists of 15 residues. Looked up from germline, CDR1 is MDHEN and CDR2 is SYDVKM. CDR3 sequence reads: CASRQREGSYNEQFF. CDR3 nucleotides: TGTGCCAGCAGGCAGCGGGAGGGGTCCTACAATGAGCAGTTCTTC.

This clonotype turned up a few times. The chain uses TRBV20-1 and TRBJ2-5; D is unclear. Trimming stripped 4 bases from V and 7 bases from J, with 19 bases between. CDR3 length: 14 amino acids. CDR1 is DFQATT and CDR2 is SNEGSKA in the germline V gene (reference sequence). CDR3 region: CSAKSFSTLGTQYF. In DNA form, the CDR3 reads TGCAGTGCTAAATCGTTTAGCACACTTGGGACCCAGTACTTC.

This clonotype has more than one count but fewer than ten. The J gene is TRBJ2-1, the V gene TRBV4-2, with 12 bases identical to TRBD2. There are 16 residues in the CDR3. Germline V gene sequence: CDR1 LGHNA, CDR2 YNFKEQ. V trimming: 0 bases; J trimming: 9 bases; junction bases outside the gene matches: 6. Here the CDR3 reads CASSQEGLAGGGEQFF. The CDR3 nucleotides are TGTGCCAGCAGCCAAGAAGGGCTAGCGGGAGGGGGTGAGCAGTTCTTC.

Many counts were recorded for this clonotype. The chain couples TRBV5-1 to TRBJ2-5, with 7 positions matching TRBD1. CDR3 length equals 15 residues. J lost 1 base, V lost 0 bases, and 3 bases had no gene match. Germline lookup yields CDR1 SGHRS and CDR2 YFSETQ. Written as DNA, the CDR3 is TGCGCCAGCAGCTTGGGAGGGACAGTCCAAGAGACCCAGTACTTC. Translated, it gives CASSLGGTVQETQYF. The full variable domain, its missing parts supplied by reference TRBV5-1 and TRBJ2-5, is KAGVTQTPRYLIKTRGQQVTLSCSPISGHRSVSWYQQTPGQGLQFLFEYFSETQRNKGNFPGRFSGRQFSNSRSEMNVSTLELGDSALYLCASSLGGTVQETQYFGPGTRLLVL.

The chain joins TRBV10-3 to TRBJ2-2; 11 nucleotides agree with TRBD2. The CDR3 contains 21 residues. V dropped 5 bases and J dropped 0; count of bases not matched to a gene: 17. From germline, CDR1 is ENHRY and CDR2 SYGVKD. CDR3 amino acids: CAISNTLAGGRRTPNTGELFF. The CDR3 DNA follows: TGTGCCATCAGTAATACCCTAGCGGGGGGCCGTAGAACGCCGAACACCGGGGAGCTGTTTTTT.

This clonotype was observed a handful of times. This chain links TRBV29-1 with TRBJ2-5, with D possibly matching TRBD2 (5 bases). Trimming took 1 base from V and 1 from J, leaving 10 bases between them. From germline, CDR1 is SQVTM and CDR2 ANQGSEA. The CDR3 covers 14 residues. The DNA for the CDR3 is TGCAGCGTTGAAGTGTCGGGGATCCAAGAGACCCAGTACTTC. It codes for CSVEVSGIQETQYF.

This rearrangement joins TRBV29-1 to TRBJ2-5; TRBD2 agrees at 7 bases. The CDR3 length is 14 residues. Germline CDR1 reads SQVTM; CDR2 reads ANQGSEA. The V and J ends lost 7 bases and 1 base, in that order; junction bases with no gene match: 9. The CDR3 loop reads CSAAGWGGQETQYF. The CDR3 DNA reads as TGCAGCGCCGCGGGGTGGGGGGGCCAAGAGACCCAGTACTTC.

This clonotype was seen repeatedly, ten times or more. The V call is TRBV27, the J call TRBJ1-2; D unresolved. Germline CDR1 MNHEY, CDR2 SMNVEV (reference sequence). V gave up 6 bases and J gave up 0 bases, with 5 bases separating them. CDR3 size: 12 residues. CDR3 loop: CASRAANYGYTF. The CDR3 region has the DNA TGTGCCAGCAGAGCAGCTAACTATGGCTACACCTTC.

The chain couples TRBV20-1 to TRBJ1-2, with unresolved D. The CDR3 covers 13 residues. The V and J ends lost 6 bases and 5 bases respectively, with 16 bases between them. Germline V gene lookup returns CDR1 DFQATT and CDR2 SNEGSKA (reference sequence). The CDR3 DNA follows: TGCAGTGCCACCCCGGGCCTATTATATGGCTACACCTTC. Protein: CSATPGLLYGYTF.

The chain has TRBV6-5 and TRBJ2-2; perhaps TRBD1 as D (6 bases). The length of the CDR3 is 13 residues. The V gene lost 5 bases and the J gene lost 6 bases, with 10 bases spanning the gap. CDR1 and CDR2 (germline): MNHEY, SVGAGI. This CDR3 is CASSRGKAGELFF. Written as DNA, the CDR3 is TGTGCCAGCAGTAGGGGGAAGGCCGGGGAGCTGTTTTTT.

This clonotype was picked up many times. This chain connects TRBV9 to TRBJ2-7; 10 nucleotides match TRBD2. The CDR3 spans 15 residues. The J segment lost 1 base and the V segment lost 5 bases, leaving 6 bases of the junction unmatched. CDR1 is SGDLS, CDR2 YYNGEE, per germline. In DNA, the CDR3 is TGTGCCAGCAGTTCTAGCGGGGGTCCGTCCTACGAGCAGTACTTC. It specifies CASSSSGGPSYEQYF.

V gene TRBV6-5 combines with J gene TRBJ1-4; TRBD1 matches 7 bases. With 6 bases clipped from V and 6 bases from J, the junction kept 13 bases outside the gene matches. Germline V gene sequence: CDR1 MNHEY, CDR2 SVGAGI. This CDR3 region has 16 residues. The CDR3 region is CASRPPTEGAYEKLFF. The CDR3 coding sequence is TGTGCCAGCAGGCCCCCTACTGAGGGGGCTTATGAAAAACTGTTTTTT.

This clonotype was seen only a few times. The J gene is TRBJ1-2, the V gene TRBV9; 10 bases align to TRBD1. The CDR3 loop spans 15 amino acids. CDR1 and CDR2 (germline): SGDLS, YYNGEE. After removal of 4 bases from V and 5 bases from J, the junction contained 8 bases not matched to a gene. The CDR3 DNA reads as TGTGCCAGCAGCAACAGGGACAGGGGTGCTTATGGCTACACCTTC. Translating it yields CASSNRDRGAYGYTF.

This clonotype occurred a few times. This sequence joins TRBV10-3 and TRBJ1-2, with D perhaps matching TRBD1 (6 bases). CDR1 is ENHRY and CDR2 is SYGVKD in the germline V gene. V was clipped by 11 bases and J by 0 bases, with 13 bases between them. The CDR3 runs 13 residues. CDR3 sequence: CAAAGAANYGYTF. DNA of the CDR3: TGTGCCGCCGCGGGGGCCGCTAACTATGGCTACACCTTC.

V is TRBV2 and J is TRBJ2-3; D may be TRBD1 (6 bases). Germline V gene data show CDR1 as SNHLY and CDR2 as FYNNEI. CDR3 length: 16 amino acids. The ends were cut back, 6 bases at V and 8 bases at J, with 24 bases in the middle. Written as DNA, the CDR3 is TGTGCCAGCAGAGCCAACCAGGGGCGTGGGTGGGGTACGCAGTATTTT. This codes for CASRANQGRGWGTQYF.

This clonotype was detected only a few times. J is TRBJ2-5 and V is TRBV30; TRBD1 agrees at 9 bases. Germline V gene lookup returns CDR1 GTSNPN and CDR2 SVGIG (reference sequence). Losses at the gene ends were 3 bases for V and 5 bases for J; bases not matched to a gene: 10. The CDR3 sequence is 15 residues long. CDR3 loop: CAWSPGQGRQETQYF. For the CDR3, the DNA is TGTGCCTGGAGCCCGGGACAGGGTCGGCAGGAGACCCAGTACTTC.

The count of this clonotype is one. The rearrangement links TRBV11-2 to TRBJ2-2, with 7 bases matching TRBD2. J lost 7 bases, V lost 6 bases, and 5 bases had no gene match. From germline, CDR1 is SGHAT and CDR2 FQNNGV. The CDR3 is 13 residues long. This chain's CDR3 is CASRQPGGGELFF. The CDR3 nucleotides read TGTGCCAGCAGACAGCCGGGAGGCGGGGAGCTGTTTTTT.

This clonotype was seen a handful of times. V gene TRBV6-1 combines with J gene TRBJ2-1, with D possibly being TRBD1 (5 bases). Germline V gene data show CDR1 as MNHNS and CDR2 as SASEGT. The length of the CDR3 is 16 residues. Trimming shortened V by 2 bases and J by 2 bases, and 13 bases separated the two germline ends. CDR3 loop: CASSELPAGTYNEQFF. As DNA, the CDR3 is TGTGCCAGCAGTGAACTCCCGGCAGGGACCTACAATGAGCAGTTCTTC.

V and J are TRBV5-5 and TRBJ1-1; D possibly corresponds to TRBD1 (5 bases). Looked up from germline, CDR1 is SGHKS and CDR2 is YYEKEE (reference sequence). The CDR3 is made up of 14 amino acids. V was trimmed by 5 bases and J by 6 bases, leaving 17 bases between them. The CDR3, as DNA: TGTGCCAGCAGTCCTCATGGGGGGTCCCCTGAAGCTTTCTTT. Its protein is CASSPHGGSPEAFF.

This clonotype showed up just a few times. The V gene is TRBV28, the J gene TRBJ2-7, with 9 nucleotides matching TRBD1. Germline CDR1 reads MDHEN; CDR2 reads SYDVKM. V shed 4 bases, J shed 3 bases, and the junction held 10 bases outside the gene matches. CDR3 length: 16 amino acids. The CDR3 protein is CASSSIGTGSGYEQYF. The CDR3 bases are TGTGCCAGCAGTTCCATTGGGACAGGGAGCGGCTACGAGCAGTACTTC.

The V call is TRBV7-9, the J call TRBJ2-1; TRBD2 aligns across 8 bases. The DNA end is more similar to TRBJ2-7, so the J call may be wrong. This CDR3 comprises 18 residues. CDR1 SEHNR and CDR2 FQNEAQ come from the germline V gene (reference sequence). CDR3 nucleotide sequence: TGTGCCAGCAGCTTATCTACTAGCGGAAAACCCTCCTACAATGAGCAGTACTTC. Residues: CASSLSTSGKPSYNEQYF.

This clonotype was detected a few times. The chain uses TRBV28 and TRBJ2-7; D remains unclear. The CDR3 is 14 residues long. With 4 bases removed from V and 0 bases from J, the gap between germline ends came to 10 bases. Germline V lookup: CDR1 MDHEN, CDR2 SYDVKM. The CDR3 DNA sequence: TGTGCCAGCAGTTCGATAGTGTTCTCCTACGAGCAGTACTTC. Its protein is CASSSIVFSYEQYF.

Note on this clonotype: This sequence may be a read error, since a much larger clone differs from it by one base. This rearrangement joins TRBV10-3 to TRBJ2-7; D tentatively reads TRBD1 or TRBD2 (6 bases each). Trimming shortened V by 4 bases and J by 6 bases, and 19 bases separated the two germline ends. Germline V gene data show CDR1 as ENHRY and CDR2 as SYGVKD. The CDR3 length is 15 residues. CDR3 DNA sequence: TGTGCCATCAGTGCCCACCGGAACAGGGACTGCGAGCAGTACTTC. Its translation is CAISAHRNRDCEQYF.

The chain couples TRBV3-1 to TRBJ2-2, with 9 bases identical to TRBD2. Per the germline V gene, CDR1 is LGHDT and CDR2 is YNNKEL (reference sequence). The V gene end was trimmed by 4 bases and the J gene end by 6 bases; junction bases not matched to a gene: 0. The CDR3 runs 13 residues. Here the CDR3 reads CASSPSGAGELFF. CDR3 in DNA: TGTGCCAGCAGCCCTAGCGGGGCCGGGGAGCTGTTTTTT.

CDR3 in DNA: TGTGCCAGCAGCCAAGCCCTAGCGGGTAACAATGAGCAGTTCTTC. Its protein is CASSQALAGNNEQFF. The V call is TRBV3-1, the J call TRBJ2-1; 8 nucleotides match TRBD2. J gave up 5 bases and V 1 base, and 4 bases lay outside the gene matches. The CDR3 length is 15 residues. Germline loops: CDR1 LGHDT, CDR2 YNNKEL (reference sequence).

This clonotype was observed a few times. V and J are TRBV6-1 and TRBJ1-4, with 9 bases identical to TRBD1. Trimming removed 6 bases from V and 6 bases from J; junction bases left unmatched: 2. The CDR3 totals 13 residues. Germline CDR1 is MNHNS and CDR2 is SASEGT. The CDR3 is CASRRQGDEKLFF. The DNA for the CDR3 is TGTGCCAGCAGACGACAGGGGGATGAAAAACTGTTTTTT.